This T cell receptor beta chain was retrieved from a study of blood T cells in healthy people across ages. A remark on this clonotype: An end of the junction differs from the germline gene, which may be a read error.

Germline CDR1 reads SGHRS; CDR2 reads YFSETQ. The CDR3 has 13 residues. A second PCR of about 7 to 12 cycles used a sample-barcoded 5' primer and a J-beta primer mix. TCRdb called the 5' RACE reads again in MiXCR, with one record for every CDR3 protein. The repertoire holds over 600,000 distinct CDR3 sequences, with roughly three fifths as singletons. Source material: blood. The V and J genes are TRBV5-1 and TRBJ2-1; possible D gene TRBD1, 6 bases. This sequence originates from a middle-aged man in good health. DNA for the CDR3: TGCGCCAGCACTTGGGACAATGACAACGAGCAGTTCTTC. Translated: CASTWDNDNEQFF.